Listed below are T cell receptor beta chains from one sample, sequenced in a study of T cells after yellow fever vaccination. TCRdb independently ran MiXCR on the 5' RACE reads; one entry per CDR3 protein. The table records more than 95,000 distinct CDR3 sequences, roughly 15% of them present only once. The source material was CD8+ T cells sorted from PBMCs, sampled 5 days after the yellow fever booster vaccination. Receptor source: a young man who received the YFV17D yellow fever vaccine. CDR3s include the opening cysteine and the closing phenylalanine or tryptophan. Fields, in order: D gene, clone size, J gene, V gene, CDR3 DNA, CDR3 protein. The D gene is left open where the match is weak. Clone size is shown for a subset of rows, as once, few, many or a class of expanded clone.

NA,few,TRBJ2-1,TRBV19,TGTGCCAGTAGTGTTGGAGGGTACAATGAGCAGTTCTTC,CASSVGGYNEQFF
NA,NA,TRBJ2-2,TRBV9,TGTGCCAGCAGCCCCAGCACCGGGGAGCTGTTTTTT,CASSPSTGELFF
NA,few,TRBJ2-3,TRBV6-5,TGTGCCAGCAGTCCGTCGGCAGGGCCGGGCACAGATACGCAGTATTTT,CASSPSAGPGTDTQYF
NA,few,TRBJ2-7,TRBV2,TGTGCCAGCTGGGAACTGGGACAAATCTACGAGCAGTACTTC,CASWELGQIYEQYF
TRBD1,NA,TRBJ1-1,TRBV5-1,TGCGCCAGCAGCCGAAGACAGGGGGTAATTGAAGCTTTCTTT,CASSRRQGVIEAFF
TRBD1,many,TRBJ2-2,TRBV7-9,TGTGCCAGCAGCCCCCCGACAGGGCGCACCGGGGAGCTGTTTTTT,CASSPPTGRTGELFF
NA,NA,TRBJ2-7,TRBV4-1,TGCGCCAGCAGCCAAGCTCCCCTCAGGGGATTTCGGGACGAGCAGTACTTC,CASSQAPLRGFRDEQYF
NA,NA,TRBJ2-7,TRBV9,TGTGCCAGCAGCGTAGCTGAGACTACCATGGGGGGCTACGAGCAGTACTTC,CASSVAETTMGGYEQYF
NA,NA,TRBJ1-1,TRBV7-9,TGTGCCGCGTTGACAGGGAACACTGAAGCTTTCTTT,CAALTGNTEAFF
NA,few,TRBJ1-1,TRBV5-1,TGCGCCAGCAGCAAGGGCATGAACACTGAAGCTTTCTTT,CASSKGMNTEAFF
NA,few,TRBJ1-6,TRBV6-2/TRBV6-3,TGTGCCAGCAGTTACGGATTGTTCGGGGGGACGAATTCACCCCTCCACTTT,CASSYGLFGGTNSPLHF
TRBD2,NA,TRBJ2-6,TRBV7-2,TGTGCCAGCAGCGCCCGCGGGAGGGGCAGGGAGGTCAACGTCCTGACTTTC,CASSARGRGREVNVLTF
TRBD2,few,TRBJ2-3,TRBV7-2,TGTGCCAGCAGCTGGGGAGCGGGGGGGCCGGTCCTCGCAGATACGCAGTATTTT,CASSWGAGGPVLADTQYF
TRBD2,few,TRBJ2-6,TRBV7-3,TGTGCCAGCAGCCCCAAAGCGACTAGCGGTCCCTCTGGGGCCAACGTCCTGACTTTC,CASSPKATSGPSGANVLTF